Sequencing of this T cell receptor (beta chain) was carried out in a study of blood T cell repertoires in COVID-19. How the authors handled the data: Reference gene primer amplification in the assay estimated nucleated cell counts. Generated by immunoSEQ multiplex PCR, the TCRdb table keeps only in-frame clones and is missing some. The V and J calls and clone size were taken over from that table, and D and trimming were inferred from the DNA. The table shows roughly 100,000 clones, with roughly 84% occurring only once. V dropped 0 bases and J dropped 5 bases, with 10 bases sitting between them. Germline V gene lookup returns CDR1 GTSNPN and CDR2 SVGIG (reference sequence). The CDR3 sequence is 13 residues long.

Sequencing input: peripheral blood. V is TRBV30 and J is TRBJ1-1; D possibly corresponds to TRBD1 (5 bases). This TCR was recovered from a human donor in a cohort sampled during active COVID-19. As DNA, the CDR3 is TGTGCCTGGAGTGTTGGAGGGGATACTGAAGCTTTCTTT. Encoded protein: CAWSVGGDTEAFF.